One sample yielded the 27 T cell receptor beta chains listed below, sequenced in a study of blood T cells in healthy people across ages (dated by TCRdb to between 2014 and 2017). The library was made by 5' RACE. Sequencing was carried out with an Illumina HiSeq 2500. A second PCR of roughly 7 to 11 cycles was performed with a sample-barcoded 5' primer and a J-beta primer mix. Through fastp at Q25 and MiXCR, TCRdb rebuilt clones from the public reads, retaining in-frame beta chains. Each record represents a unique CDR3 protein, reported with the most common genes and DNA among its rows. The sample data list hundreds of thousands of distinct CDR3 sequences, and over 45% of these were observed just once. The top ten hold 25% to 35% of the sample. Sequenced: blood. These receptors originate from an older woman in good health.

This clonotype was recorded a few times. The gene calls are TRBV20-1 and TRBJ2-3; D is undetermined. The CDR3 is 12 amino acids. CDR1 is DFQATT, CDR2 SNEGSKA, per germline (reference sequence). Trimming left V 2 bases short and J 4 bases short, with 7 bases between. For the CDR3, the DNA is TGCAGTGCTAGACGTTTCGCAGATACGCAGTATTTT. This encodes CSARRFADTQYF.

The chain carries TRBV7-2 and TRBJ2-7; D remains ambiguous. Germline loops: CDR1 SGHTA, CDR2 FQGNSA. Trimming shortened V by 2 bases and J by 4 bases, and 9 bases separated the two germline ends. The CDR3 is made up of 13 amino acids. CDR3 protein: CASSLPGRYEQYF. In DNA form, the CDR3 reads TGTGCCAGCAGCTTACCCGGACGGTACGAGCAGTACTTC.

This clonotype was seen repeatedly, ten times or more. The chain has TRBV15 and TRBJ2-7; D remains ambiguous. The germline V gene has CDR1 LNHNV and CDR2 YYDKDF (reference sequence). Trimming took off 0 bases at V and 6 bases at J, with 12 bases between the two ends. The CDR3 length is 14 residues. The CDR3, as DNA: TGTGCCACCAGCAGAGAAGGAACTGGGTCCGAGCAGTACTTC. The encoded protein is CATSREGTGSEQYF.

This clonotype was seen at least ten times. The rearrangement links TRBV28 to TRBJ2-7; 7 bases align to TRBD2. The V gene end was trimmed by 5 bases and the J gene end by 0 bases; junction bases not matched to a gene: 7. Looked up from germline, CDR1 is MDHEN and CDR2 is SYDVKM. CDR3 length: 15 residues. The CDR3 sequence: CASSGGGIVSYEQYF. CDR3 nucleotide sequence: TGTGCCAGCAGTGGGGGGGGAATCGTCTCCTACGAGCAGTACTTC.

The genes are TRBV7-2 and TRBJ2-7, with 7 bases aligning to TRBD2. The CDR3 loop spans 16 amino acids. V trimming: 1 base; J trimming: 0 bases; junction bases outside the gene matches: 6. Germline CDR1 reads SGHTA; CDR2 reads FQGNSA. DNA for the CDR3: TGTGCCAGCAGCTTAGTCAGCGGGAAGAGCTCCTACGAGCAGTACTTC. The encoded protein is CASSLVSGKSSYEQYF.

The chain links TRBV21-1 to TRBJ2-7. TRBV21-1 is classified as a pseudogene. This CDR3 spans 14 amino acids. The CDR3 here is CASTPVRIHYEQYF. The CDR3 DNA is TGTGCCAGCACTCCGGTCCGAATCCACTACGAGCAGTACTTC.

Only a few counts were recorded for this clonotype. CDR3 loop: CASSASTVNYEQYF. The CDR3 bases are TGTGCCAGCAGCGCTTCGACAGTAAATTACGAGCAGTACTTC. The chain combines TRBV9 with TRBJ2-7, with TRBD1 as a possible D gene (5 bases). Germline CDR1 and CDR2: SGDLS and YYNGEE. The CDR3 covers 14 residues. The V end was cut by 3 bases, the J end by 4 bases, with 14 bases between.

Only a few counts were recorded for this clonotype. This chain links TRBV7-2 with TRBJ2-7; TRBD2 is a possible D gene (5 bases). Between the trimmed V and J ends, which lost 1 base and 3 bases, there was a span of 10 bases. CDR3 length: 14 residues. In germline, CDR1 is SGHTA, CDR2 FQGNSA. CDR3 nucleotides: TGTGCCAGCAGCTTAGAATCTAGCCTCTACGAGCAGTACTTC. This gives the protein CASSLESSLYEQYF.

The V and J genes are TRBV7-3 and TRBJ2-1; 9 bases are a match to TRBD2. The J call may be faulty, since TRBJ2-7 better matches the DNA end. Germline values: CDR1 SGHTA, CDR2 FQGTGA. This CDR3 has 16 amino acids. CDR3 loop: CASSIIAGVGQSEQYF. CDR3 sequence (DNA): TGTGCCAGCAGCATTATAGCGGGAGTCGGGCAATCTGAGCAGTACTTC.

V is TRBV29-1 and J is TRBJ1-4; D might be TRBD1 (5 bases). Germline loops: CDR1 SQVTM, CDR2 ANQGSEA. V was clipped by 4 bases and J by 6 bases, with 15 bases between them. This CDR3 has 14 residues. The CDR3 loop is CSVGLYGGDEKLFF. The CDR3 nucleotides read TGCAGCGTTGGGCTGTATGGGGGGGATGAAAAACTGTTTTTT.

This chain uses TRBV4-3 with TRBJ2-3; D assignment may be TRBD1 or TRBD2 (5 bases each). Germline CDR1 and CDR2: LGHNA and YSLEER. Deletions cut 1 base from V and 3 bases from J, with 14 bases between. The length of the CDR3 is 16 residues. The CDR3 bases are TGCGCCAGCAGCCAAGGGGGGTCCCGAACGACAGATACGCAGTATTTT. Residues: CASSQGGSRTTDTQYF.

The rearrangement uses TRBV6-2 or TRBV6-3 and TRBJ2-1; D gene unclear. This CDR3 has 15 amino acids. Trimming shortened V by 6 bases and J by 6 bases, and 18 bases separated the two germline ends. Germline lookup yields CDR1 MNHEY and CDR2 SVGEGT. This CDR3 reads CASSTTTPLFNEQFF. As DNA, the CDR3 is TGTGCCAGCAGCACAACTACACCCCTGTTCAATGAGCAGTTCTTC.

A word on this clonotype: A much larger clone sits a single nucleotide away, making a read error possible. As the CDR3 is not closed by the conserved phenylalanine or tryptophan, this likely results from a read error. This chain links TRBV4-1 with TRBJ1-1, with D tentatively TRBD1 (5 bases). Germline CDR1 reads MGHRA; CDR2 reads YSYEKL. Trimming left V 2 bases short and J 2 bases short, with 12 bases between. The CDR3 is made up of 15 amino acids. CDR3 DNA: TGCGCCAGCAGCCAAAACCGGGACGGTAACACTGAAGCTTTCTTA. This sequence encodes CASSQNRDGNTEAFL.

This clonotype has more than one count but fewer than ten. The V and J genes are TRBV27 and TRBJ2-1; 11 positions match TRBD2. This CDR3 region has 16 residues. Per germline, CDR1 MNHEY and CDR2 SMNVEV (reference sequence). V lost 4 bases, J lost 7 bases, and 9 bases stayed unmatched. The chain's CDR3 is CASSSLTSGKGNEQFF. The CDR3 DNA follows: TGTGCCAGCAGTTCTTTGACTAGCGGGAAGGGGAATGAGCAGTTCTTC.

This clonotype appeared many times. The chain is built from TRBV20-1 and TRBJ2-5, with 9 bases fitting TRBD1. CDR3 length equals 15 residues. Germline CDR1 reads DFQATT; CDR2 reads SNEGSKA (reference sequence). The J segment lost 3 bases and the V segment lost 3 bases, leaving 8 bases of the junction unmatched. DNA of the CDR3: TGCAGTGCTAGGATGCCCAGGACAGGGGAAGAGACCCAGTACTTC. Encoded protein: CSARMPRTGEETQYF.

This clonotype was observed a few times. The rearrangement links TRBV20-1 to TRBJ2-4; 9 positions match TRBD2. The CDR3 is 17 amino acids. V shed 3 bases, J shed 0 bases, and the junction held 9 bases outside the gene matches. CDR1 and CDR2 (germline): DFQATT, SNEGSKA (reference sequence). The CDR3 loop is CSARIAGARLAKNIQYF. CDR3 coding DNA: TGCAGTGCTAGGATAGCGGGAGCCCGCCTAGCCAAAAACATTCAGTACTTC.

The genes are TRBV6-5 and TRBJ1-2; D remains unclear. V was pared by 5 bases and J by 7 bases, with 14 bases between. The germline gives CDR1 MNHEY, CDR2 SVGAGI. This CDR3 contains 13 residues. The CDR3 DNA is TGTGCCAGCAGTCCCGGGCCCTTACGTGGCTACACCTTC. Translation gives CASSPGPLRGYTF.

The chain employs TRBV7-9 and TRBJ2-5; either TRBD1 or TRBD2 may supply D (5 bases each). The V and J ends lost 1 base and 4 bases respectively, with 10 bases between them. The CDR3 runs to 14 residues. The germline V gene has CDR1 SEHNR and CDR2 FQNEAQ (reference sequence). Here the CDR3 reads CASSLVDGTETQYF. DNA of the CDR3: TGTGCCAGCAGCTTAGTCGACGGGACAGAGACCCAGTACTTC.

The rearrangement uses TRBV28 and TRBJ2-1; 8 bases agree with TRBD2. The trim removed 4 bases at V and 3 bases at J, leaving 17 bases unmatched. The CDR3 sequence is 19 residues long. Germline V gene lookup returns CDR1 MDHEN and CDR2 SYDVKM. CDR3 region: CASSWPPNPAGADYNEQFF. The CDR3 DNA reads TGTGCCAGCAGTTGGCCCCCTAACCCAGCGGGAGCTGACTACAATGAGCAGTTCTTC.

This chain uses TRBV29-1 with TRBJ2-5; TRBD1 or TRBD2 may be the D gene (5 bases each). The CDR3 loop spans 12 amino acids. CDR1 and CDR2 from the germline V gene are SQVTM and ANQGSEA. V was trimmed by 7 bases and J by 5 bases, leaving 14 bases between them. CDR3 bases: TGCAGCGGCAGGGAGCAATGGGAGACCCAGTACTTC. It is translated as CSGREQWETQYF.

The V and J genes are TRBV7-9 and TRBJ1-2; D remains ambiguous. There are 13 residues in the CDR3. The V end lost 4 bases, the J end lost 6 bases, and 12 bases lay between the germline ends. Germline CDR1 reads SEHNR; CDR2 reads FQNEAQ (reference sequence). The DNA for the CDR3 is TGTGCCAGCAGCTCCCTAGACGTCGATGGCTACACCTTC. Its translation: CASSSLDVDGYTF.

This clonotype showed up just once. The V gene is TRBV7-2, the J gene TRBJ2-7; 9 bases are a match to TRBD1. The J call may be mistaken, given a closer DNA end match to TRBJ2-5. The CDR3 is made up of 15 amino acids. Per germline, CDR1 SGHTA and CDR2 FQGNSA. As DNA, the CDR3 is TGTGCCAGCAGCCCCGACAGGGGGAGAGGAGAGACCCAGTACTTC. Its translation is CASSPDRGRGETQYF.

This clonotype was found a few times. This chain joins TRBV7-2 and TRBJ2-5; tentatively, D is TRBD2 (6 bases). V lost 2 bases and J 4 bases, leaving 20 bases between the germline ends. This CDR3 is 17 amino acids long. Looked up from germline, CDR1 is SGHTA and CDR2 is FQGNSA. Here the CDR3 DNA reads TGTGCCAGCAGCTTAATTACGGCGGGGAGGTCCCTAGAGACCCAGTACTTC. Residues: CASSLITAGRSLETQYF. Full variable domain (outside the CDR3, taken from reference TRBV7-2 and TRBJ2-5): GAGVSQSPSNKVTEKGKDVELRCDPISGHTALYWYRQSLGQGLEFLIYFQGNSAPDKSGLPSDRFSAERTGGSVSTLTIQRTQQEDSAVYLCASSLITAGRSLETQYFGPGTRLLVL.

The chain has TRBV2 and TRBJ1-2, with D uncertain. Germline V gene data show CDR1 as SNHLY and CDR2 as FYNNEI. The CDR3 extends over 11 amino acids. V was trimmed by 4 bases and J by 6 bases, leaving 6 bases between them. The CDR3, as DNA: TGTGCCAGCAGTGTACGGGATGGCTACACCTTC. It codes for CASSVRDGYTF.

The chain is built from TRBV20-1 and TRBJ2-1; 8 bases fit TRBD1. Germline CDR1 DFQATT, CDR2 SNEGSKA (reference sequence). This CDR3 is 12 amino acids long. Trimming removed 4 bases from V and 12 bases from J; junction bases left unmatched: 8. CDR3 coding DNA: TGCAGTGCTACTACAGGGGGAGGTGGGCAGTTCTTC. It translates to CSATTGGGGQFF.

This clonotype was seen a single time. The CDR3: CASRRGQTNNQPQHF. In nucleotides, the CDR3 is TGTGCCAGCAGACGAGGACAGACTAACAATCAGCCCCAGCATTTT. The gene calls are TRBV6-5 and TRBJ1-5; maybe TRBD1 (6 bases). Germline assignment: CDR1 MNHEY and CDR2 SVGAGI. The V gene lost 6 bases and the J gene lost 3 bases, with 15 bases spanning the gap. This CDR3 is 15 amino acids long.

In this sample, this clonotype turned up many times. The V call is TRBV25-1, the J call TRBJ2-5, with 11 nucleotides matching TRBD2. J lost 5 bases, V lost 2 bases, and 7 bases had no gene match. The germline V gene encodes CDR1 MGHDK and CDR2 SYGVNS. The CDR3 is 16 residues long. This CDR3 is CASSEPTSGMGETQYF. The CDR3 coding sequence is TGTGCCAGCAGTGAACCGACTAGCGGGATGGGGGAGACCCAGTACTTC.